One and the same sample provided the 9 T cell receptor beta chains below, sequenced in a study of early T cells in non-severe SARS-CoV-2 infection (dated by TCRdb to the early 2020s). Libraries were constructed by 5' RACE. The sequencer was a NextSeq 500. Through fastp at Q25 and MiXCR, TCRdb rebuilt clones from the public reads, retaining in-frame beta chains. Every entry covers one CDR3 protein and lists the most common genes and DNA from its rows. This sample is represented by 75,000 to 90,000 distinct CDR3 sequences; roughly 6% of them were singletons. The top ten clonotypes cover just under 8% of the sample. Sequencing input: whole blood. Every receptor here comes from an adult who was a healthcare worker with PCR-confirmed SARS-CoV-2 infection or an uninfected control (not recorded which).

This clonotype was counted between two and nine times. This chain uses TRBV30 with TRBJ1-2; 11 bases match TRBD1. The CDR3 extends over 14 amino acids. The germline V gene has CDR1 GTSNPN and CDR2 SVGIG (reference sequence). Germline trimming cut 5 bases from V and 4 bases from J; bases unmatched to any gene: 6. This CDR3 reads CAWDGQGASYGYTF. For the CDR3, the DNA is TGTGCCTGGGACGGACAGGGGGCTTCCTATGGCTACACCTTC.

This clonotype appeared many times. CDR3 sequence: CASSSLTGYNEQFF. The DNA for the CDR3 is TGTGCCAGCAGCTCCCTAACAGGGTACAATGAGCAGTTCTTC. The V gene is TRBV7-2, the J gene TRBJ2-1, with D tentatively TRBD1 (6 bases). Germline V gives CDR1 SGHTA, CDR2 FQGNSA. The CDR3 runs to 14 residues. V was cut by 4 bases and J by 4 bases, with 11 bases left in between.

This clonotype was observed a few times. The rearrangement links TRBV13 to TRBJ2-1; D gene unclear. Germline CDR1 is PRHDT and CDR2 is FYEKMQ (reference sequence). This CDR3 is built from 13 residues. V was pared by 3 bases and J by 5 bases, with 8 bases between. In DNA form, the CDR3 reads TGTGCCAGCAGCTTCCCCCATAACAATGAGCAGTTCTTC. It yields the protein CASSFPHNNEQFF.

This clonotype has ten or more counts. The chain links TRBV11-2 to TRBJ1-1, with a tentative D call TRBD1 (6 bases). V lost 5 bases and J 0 bases, leaving 16 bases between the germline ends. The CDR3 is 16 residues long. The germline V gene encodes CDR1 SGHAT and CDR2 FQNNGV. The CDR3 sequence: CASSQLLTGMNTEAFF. The CDR3 nucleotides read TGTGCCAGCAGCCAATTACTAACAGGGATGAACACTGAAGCTTTCTTT.

This clonotype was seen a few times. The rearrangement uses TRBV7-8 and TRBJ2-2; D gene ambiguous. The V gene's germline CDR1 is SGHVS and CDR2 FQNEAQ. Trimming left V 4 bases short and J 1 base short, with 10 bases between. The CDR3 is 15 residues long. The CDR3 spells CASSSRTENTGELFF. Written as DNA, the CDR3 is TGTGCCAGCAGCTCACGGACGGAGAACACCGGGGAGCTGTTTTTT.

There are a few counts of this clonotype. The gene calls are TRBV19 and TRBJ2-5; either TRBD1 or TRBD2 may fit D (6 bases each). Per germline, CDR1 LNHDA and CDR2 SQIVND (reference sequence). The CDR3 covers 14 residues. Deletions cut 6 bases from V and 2 bases from J, with 13 bases between. CDR3: CASSPRGQQETQYF. The CDR3 nucleotides are TGTGCCAGTAGCCCACGGGGGCAACAAGAGACCCAGTACTTC.

The V call is TRBV19, the J call TRBJ1-5; TRBD1 matches at 8 bases. Trimming took 5 bases from V and 5 from J; bases not matched to a gene: 8. Per germline, CDR1 LNHDA and CDR2 SQIVND (reference sequence). This CDR3 spans 15 amino acids. CDR3 sequence (DNA): TGTGCCAGTAGTCAAGGGACAGGAGACTATCAGCCCCAGCATTTT. Its protein is CASSQGTGDYQPQHF.

This clonotype has ten or more counts. The chain has TRBV18 and TRBJ1-2; D is perhaps TRBD1 (5 bases). V lost 7 bases and J lost 5, with 17 bases in between. This CDR3 has 14 amino acids. The germline V gene encodes CDR1 KGHSH and CDR2 LQKENI. The CDR3 is CASYHPGDGYGYTF. The CDR3 DNA reads as TGTGCCAGCTACCACCCCGGGGACGGATATGGCTACACCTTC.

The table lists this clonotype with many counts. V usage is TRBV6-5 and J usage is TRBJ1-6; 8 nucleotides agree with TRBD1. The V gene end was trimmed by 2 bases and the J gene end by 7 bases; junction bases not matched to a gene: 10. CDR1 MNHEY and CDR2 SVGAGI come from the germline V gene. CDR3 size: 17 residues. The CDR3 bases are TGTGCCAGCAGTTACCGAACGCAGGGGGCCGGAAATTCACCCCTCCACTTT. Amino acid sequence: CASSYRTQGAGNSPLHF.